What follows is one TCR beta chain and its context. This record comes from a study of blood T cell repertoires in COVID-19. The CDR3 spans 16 residues. The trim removed 6 bases at V and 0 bases at J, leaving 10 bases unmatched. Germline values: CDR1 KGHDR, CDR2 SFDVKD. Profiled with immunoSEQ multiplex PCR; TCRdb holds only in-frame clones, not every one. Among over 45,000 clones listed, 75% to 90% were seen once. The TCR sequence derives from a man between 65 and 85 years old with acute or convalescent COVID-19. Sequencing was performed on peripheral blood. This chain uses TRBV24-1 with TRBJ2-7, with 7 bases aligning to TRBD2. The CDR3 coding sequence is TGTGCCACCAGTCTTTCGGGAGGTTGGGCCTCCTACGAGCAGTACTTC. Translating it yields CATSLSGGWASYEQYF.